This entry lists 26 T cell receptor beta chains sequenced from one sample in a study of blood T cell repertoires in COVID-19. Generated by immunoSEQ multiplex PCR, the TCRdb table keeps only in-frame clones and is missing some. The sample consists of some 150,000 clones, around nine tenths of them appearing once. Sequenced: peripheral blood. Receptors originate from a woman aged 40 to 49 with acute or convalescent COVID-19.

For the CDR3, the DNA is TGTGCCAGCTTCAGGGGGCGCGAGGTGAACACTGAAGCTTTCTTT. Amino acids: CASFRGREVNTEAFF. V and J are TRBV2 and TRBJ1-1, with 8 bases identical to TRBD1. The germline gives CDR1 SNHLY, CDR2 FYNNEI. The CDR3 covers 15 residues. The V gene end was trimmed by 8 bases and the J gene end by 0 bases; junction bases not matched to a gene: 8.

CDR3 loop: CASSFTGNGNTIYF. The CDR3 DNA reads TGTGCCAGCAGCTTCACAGGGAACGGAAACACCATATATTTT. The chain recombines TRBV7-3 with TRBJ1-3; D may be TRBD1 (6 bases). The V and J ends lost 3 bases and 4 bases respectively, with 10 bases between them. Germline-derived CDR1 and CDR2 are SGHTA and FQGTGA. The CDR3 has 14 amino acids.

The chain recombines TRBV7-9 with TRBJ2-1; weak D call: TRBD1 (8 bases). V lost 3 bases, J lost 8 bases, and 17 bases lay in between. Germline lookup yields CDR1 SEHNR and CDR2 FQNEAQ (reference sequence). The CDR3 has 15 amino acids. The CDR3 region is CASSFRGRERDEQFF. The CDR3 coding sequence is TGTGCCAGCAGCTTCAGGGGGCGGGAGAGGGATGAGCAGTTCTTC.

A single count supports this clone. The V and J genes are TRBV5-1 and TRBJ2-6; the match to TRBD2 covers 8 bases. The V segment lost 4 bases and the J segment 0 bases; nucleotides outside the gene matches: 6. The CDR3 loop spans 17 amino acids. Germline CDR1 reads SGHRS; CDR2 reads YFSETQ. This chain's CDR3 is CASSRPRGGSGANVLTF. CDR3 nucleotide sequence: TGCGCCAGCAGCCGCCCCCGGGGGGGCTCTGGGGCCAACGTCCTGACTTTC. Using reference TRBV5-1 and TRBJ2-6 for the parts outside the CDR3, the full variable domain is KAGVTQTPRYLIKTRGQQVTLSCSPISGHRSVSWYQQTPGQGLQFLFEYFSETQRNKGNFPGRFSGRQFSNSRSEMNVSTLELGDSALYLCASSRPRGGSGANVLTFGAGSRLTVL.

The chain couples TRBV2 to TRBJ1-2; 7 bases fit TRBD1. Looked up from germline, CDR1 is SNHLY and CDR2 is FYNNEI. After removal of 10 bases from V and 5 bases from J, the junction contained 10 bases not matched to a gene. This CDR3 contains 13 residues. The DNA for the CDR3 is TGTGCCAACATAGACAGGGAAGGGTATGGCTACACCTTC. Translation: CANIDREGYGYTF. Full variable domain (rest looked up from reference TRBV2 and TRBJ1-2): EPEVTQTPSHQVTQMGQEVILRCVPISNHLYFYWYRQILGQKVEFLVSFYNNEISEKSEIFDDQFSVERPDGSNFTLKIRSTKLEDSAMYFCANIDREGYGYTFGSGTRLTVV.

This clone occurred once. The CDR3 nucleotides read TGTGCCAGCAGCTTAGTGCTAGCGGGAGTAGCCGGGGAGCTGTTTTTT. It translates to CASSLVLAGVAGELFF. The chain couples TRBV7-2 to TRBJ2-2; 10 positions agree with TRBD2. The V gene end was trimmed by 1 base and the J gene end by 6 bases; junction bases not matched to a gene: 5. The CDR3 sequence is 16 residues long. Germline lookup yields CDR1 SGHTA and CDR2 FQGNSA.

The chain couples TRBV5-1 to TRBJ2-1; D perhaps matches TRBD2 (5 bases). The CDR3 has 14 amino acids. Trimming stripped 4 bases from V and 3 bases from J, with 11 bases between. Per germline, CDR1 SGHRS and CDR2 YFSETQ. CDR3 in DNA: TGCGCCAGCAGCGTAACCGGGATCTACAATGAGCAGTTCTTC. Protein sequence: CASSVTGIYNEQFF.

The rearrangement uses TRBV24-1 and TRBJ1-5, with D hard to call. Germline CDR1 and CDR2: KGHDR and SFDVKD. V lost 0 bases and J lost 5, with 10 bases in between. The CDR3 loop spans 15 amino acids. The CDR3 DNA reads as TGTGCCACCAGTGATTTGCTGGGAGAGGATCAGCCCCAGCATTTT. It encodes CATSDLLGEDQPQHF.

The chain employs TRBV7-9 and TRBJ1-1; unclear D gene. The germline CDR1 and CDR2 sequences are SEHNR and FQNEAQ (reference sequence). The V gene lost 5 bases and the J gene lost 1 base, with 8 bases spanning the gap. The CDR3 runs to 13 residues. CDR3 sequence reads: CASSKYSNTEAFF. CDR3 DNA: TGTGCCAGCAGCAAGTACTCGAACACTGAAGCTTTCTTT.

This chain uses TRBV6-5 with TRBJ1-2; tentative D call: TRBD1 (6 bases). CDR1 and CDR2 from the germline V gene are MNHEY and SVGAGI. Trimming took off 2 bases at V and 0 bases at J, with 10 bases between the two ends. The CDR3 is 15 residues long. The CDR3 protein is CASSYDWTANYGYTF. In DNA, the CDR3 is TGTGCCAGCAGTTACGACTGGACAGCTAACTATGGCTACACCTTC.

The chain joins TRBV4-3 to TRBJ2-1; 7 nucleotides align to TRBD1. CDR3 length: 16 residues. CDR1 is LGHNA, CDR2 YSLEER, per germline. The V gene end was trimmed by 1 base and the J gene end by 6 bases; junction bases not matched to a gene: 9. CDR3 nucleotides: TGCGCCAGCAGCCAAGCACCGGGACAGCCATTCAATGAGCAGTTCTTC. Protein sequence: CASSQAPGQPFNEQFF.

J is TRBJ2-2 and V is TRBV7-9; 9 bases map to TRBD1. CDR1 is SEHNR and CDR2 is FQNEAQ in the germline V gene (reference sequence). This CDR3 is 15 amino acids long. Trimming at V came to 10 bases and at J to 3 bases, leaving 9 bases not matched to a gene. The chain's CDR3 is CANTYRGPYTGELFF. The CDR3 nucleotides are TGTGCCAATACTTACAGGGGGCCTTACACCGGGGAGCTGTTTTTT.

V usage is TRBV28 and J usage is TRBJ2-7; weak D call: TRBD1 (6 bases). The CDR3 is made up of 14 amino acids. Germline V gene lookup returns CDR1 MDHEN and CDR2 SYDVKM. V was clipped by 5 bases and J by 2 bases, with 13 bases between them. CDR3 in DNA: TGTGCCAGCAGTAAAGCAGGGGCGGCCTACGAGCAGTACTTC. Translating gives CASSKAGAAYEQYF. Full variable domain (outside the CDR3, taken from reference TRBV28 and TRBJ2-7): DVKVTQSSRYLVKRTGEKVFLECVQDMDHENMFWYRQDPGLGLRLIYFSYDVKMKEKGDIPEGYSVSREKKERFSLILESASTNQTSMYLCASSKAGAAYEQYFGPGTRLTVT.

The chain employs TRBV20-1 and TRBJ2-7, with 8 bases aligning to TRBD2. The CDR3 sequence is 15 residues long. The germline V gene has CDR1 DFQATT and CDR2 SNEGSKA (reference sequence). The V gene end was trimmed by 3 bases and the J gene end by 3 bases; junction bases not matched to a gene: 10. The CDR3: CSASNAGGLNYEQYF. The CDR3 DNA sequence: TGCAGTGCTAGTAACGCGGGGGGCCTTAACTACGAGCAGTACTTC.

The chain carries TRBV5-1 and TRBJ2-1; D is possibly TRBD1 (6 bases). Germline V gene lookup returns CDR1 SGHRS and CDR2 YFSETQ. CDR3 length equals 15 residues. Trimming stripped 2 bases from V and 6 bases from J, with 15 bases between. CDR3 coding DNA: TGCGCCAGCAGCTTCCGACCGGGACACCCCAATGAGCAGTTCTTC. As protein: CASSFRPGHPNEQFF.

The V call is TRBV4-3, the J call TRBJ2-3, with D possibly TRBD2 on 6 matching bases. Germline loops: CDR1 LGHNA, CDR2 YSLEER. V lost 0 bases and J 8 bases, leaving 15 bases between the germline ends. This CDR3 has 15 amino acids. The CDR3 spells CASSQDSGTARTQYF. CDR3 nucleotides: TGCGCCAGCAGCCAAGACTCCGGGACTGCGCGTACGCAGTATTTT.

The rearrangement links TRBV4-3 to TRBJ2-7; 8 nucleotides line up with TRBD2. V lost 1 base to trimming and J lost 6 bases; unmatched junction nucleotides: 2. The CDR3 runs 13 residues. Germline values: CDR1 LGHNA, CDR2 YSLEER. The CDR3 bases are TGCGCCAGCAGCCAAGCCGGGGGGGGCGAGCAGTACTTC. This codes for CASSQAGGGEQYF.

This chain joins TRBV7-3 and TRBJ1-6; D unclear. Trimming took 2 bases from V and 8 from J, leaving 16 bases between them. The V gene's germline CDR1 is SGHTA and CDR2 FQGTGA. The CDR3 is 16 residues long. The CDR3 spells CASSLGPGVSDSPLHF. The CDR3, as DNA: TGTGCCAGCAGCTTAGGTCCCGGGGTCAGTGATTCACCCCTCCACTTT.

This chain links TRBV24-1 with TRBJ2-7; 12 nucleotides match TRBD1. After removal of 4 bases from V and 6 bases from J, the junction contained 3 bases not matched to a gene. The CDR3 is made up of 14 amino acids. From germline, CDR1 is KGHDR and CDR2 SFDVKD. CDR3 nucleotides: TGTGCCACCAGTGAGGGGGACAGGGGGCCCGAGCAGTACTTC. Protein: CATSEGDRGPEQYF.

V gene TRBV19 combines with J gene TRBJ1-5; 7 bases are a match to TRBD1. Trimming cost V 6 bases and J 3 bases; bases outside gene matches: 5. This CDR3 is built from 14 residues. CDR1 is LNHDA and CDR2 is SQIVND in the germline V gene (reference sequence). The CDR3 DNA reads TGTGCCAGTAGGTACCAGGGGGACAATCAGCCCCAGCATTTT. Translation: CASRYQGDNQPQHF. The entire variable domain, with the rest obtained from reference TRBV19 and TRBJ1-5, is as follows: DGGITQSPKYLFRKEGQNVTLSCEQNLNHDAMYWYRQDPGQGLRLIYYSQIVNDFQKGDIAEGYSVSREKKESFPLTVTSAQKNPTAFYLCASRYQGDNQPQHFGDGTRLSIL.

The chain carries TRBV7-8 and TRBJ1-5; no clear D gene. Germline values: CDR1 SGHVS, CDR2 FQNEAQ. V gave up 1 base and J gave up 6 bases, with 13 bases separating them. This CDR3 is built from 15 residues. The CDR3 region is CASSLETGVGQPQHF. CDR3 DNA sequence: TGTGCCAGCAGCTTAGAAACCGGGGTTGGTCAGCCCCAGCATTTT. The entire variable domain, with the rest obtained from reference TRBV7-8 and TRBJ1-5, is as follows: GAGVSQSPRYKVAKRGQDVALRCDPISGHVSLFWYQQALGQGPEFLTYFQNEAQLDKSGLPSDRFFAERPEGSVSTLKIQRTQQEDSAVYLCASSLETGVGQPQHFGDGTRLSIL.

This clone was detected once. CDR3 region: CSGESGKFTDTQYF. CDR3 sequence (DNA): TGCAGCGGGGAGAGCGGGAAGTTCACAGATACGCAGTATTTT. The chain combines TRBV29-1 with TRBJ2-3; 7 bases align to TRBD2. There are 14 residues in the CDR3. Germline loops: CDR1 SQVTM, CDR2 ANQGSEA. V was clipped by 7 bases and J by 2 bases; unmatched bases: 9.

The chain couples TRBV11-2 to TRBJ2-5; D uncertain. V gave up 2 bases and J gave up 5 bases, with 9 bases separating them. Germline V gives CDR1 SGHAT, CDR2 FQNNGV. The CDR3 has 13 amino acids. CDR3 residues: CASSLSIGETQYF. In DNA, the CDR3 is TGTGCCAGCAGCTTAAGCATCGGGGAGACCCAGTACTTC.

The chain carries TRBV3-1 (or the pseudogene TRBV3-2) and TRBJ2-6, with no clear D. V was clipped by 6 bases and J by 2 bases, with 11 bases between them. The CDR3 has 15 amino acids. The germline CDR1 and CDR2 sequences are LGHDT and YNNKEL (reference sequence). CDR3 coding DNA: TGTGCCAGCAGTGTAACTGCGGCTGGGGCCAACGTCCTGACTTTC. This codes for CASSVTAAGANVLTF.

The chain links TRBV6-5 to TRBJ1-4; D not certain. V gave up 2 bases and J gave up 4 bases, with 8 bases separating them. This CDR3 spans 14 amino acids. Germline V CDR1 and CDR2: MNHEY, SVGAGI. DNA of the CDR3: TGTGCCAGCAGTTACCAGACATTTAATGAAAAACTGTTTTTT. It codes for CASSYQTFNEKLFF.

The gene calls are TRBV6-6 and TRBJ2-7; unclear D gene. The V gene's germline CDR1 is MNHNY and CDR2 SVGAGI (reference sequence). CDR3 length equals 12 residues. V lost 2 bases and J lost 3, with 5 bases in between. CDR3 nucleotide sequence: TGTGCCAGCAGTTACGAGTACTACGAGCAGTACTTC. Translating it yields CASSYEYYEQYF.